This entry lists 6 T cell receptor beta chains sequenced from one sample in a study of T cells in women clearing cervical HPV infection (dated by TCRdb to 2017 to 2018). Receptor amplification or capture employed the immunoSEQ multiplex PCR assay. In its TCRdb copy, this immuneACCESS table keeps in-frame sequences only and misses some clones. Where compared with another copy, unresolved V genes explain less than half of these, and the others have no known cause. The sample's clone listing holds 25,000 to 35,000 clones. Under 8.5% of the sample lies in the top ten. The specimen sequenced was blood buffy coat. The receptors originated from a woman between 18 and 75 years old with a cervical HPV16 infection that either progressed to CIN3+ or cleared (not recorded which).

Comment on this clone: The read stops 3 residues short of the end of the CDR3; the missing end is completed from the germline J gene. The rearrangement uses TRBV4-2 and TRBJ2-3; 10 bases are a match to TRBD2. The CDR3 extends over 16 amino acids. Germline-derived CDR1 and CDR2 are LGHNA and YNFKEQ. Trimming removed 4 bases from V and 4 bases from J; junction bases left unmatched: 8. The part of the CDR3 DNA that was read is TGTGCCAGCAGCCCCAAGCGGGGGGGAGGTTCAGATACG. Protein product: CASSPKRGGGSDT. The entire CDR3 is CASSPKRGGGSDTQYF.

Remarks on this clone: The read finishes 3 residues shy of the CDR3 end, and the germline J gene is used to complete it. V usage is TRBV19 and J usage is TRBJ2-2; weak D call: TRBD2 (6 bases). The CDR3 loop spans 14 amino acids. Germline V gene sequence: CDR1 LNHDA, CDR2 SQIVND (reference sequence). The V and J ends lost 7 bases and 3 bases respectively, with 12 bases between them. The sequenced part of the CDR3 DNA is TGTGCCAGTAAGGGTAGCGGAGACACCGGGGAG. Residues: CASKGSGDTGE. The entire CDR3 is CASKGSGDTGELFF.

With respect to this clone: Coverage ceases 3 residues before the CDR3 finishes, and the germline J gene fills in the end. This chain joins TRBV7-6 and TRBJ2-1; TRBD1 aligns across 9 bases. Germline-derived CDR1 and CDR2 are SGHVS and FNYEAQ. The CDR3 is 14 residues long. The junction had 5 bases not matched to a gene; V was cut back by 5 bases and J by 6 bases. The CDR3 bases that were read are TGTGCCAGCAGCCTACAGGGGGCTTCCAATGAG. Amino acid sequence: CASSLQGASNE. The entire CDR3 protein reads CASSLQGASNEQFF.

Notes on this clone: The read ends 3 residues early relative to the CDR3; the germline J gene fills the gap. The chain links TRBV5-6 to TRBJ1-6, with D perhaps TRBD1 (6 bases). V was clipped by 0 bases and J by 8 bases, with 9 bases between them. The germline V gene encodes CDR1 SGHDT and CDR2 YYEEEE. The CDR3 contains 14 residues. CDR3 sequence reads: CASSLAKGDSPLHF. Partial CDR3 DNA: TGTGCCAGCAGCTTGGCCAAGGGGGATTCACCC.

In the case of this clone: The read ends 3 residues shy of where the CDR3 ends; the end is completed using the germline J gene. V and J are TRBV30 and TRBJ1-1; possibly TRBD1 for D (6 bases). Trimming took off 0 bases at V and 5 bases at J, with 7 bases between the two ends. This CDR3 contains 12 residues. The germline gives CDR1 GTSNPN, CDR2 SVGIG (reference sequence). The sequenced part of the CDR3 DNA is TGTGCCTGGAGTGTGAGGGGGACTGAA. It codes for CAWSVRGTE. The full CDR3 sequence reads CAWSVRGTEAFF. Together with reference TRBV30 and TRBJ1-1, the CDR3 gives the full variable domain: SQTIHQWPATLVQPVGSPLSLECTVEGTSNPNLYWYRQAAGRGLQLLFYSVGIGQISSEVPQNLSASRPQDRQFILSSKKLLLSDSGFYLCAWSVRGTEAFFGQGTRLTVV.

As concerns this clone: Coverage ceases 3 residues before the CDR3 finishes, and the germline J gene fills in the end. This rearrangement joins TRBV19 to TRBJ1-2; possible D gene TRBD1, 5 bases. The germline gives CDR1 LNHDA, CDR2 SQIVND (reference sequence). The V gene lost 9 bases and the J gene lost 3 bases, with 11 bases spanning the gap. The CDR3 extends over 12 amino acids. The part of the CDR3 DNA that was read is TGTGCCAGCCACGGGGGAGACTATGGC. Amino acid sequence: CASHGGDYG. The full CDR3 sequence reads CASHGGDYGYTF. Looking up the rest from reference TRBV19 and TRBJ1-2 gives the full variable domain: DGGITQSPKYLFRKEGQNVTLSCEQNLNHDAMYWYRQDPGQGLRLIYYSQIVNDFQKGDIAEGYSVSREKKESFPLTVTSAQKNPTAFYLCASHGGDYGYTFGSGTRLTVV.